The 19 T cell receptor beta chains below all came from one sample that was sequenced in a study of blood T cell repertoires in COVID-19 (dated by TCRdb to about 2020). Receptor amplification or capture employed the immunoSEQ multiplex PCR assay. Entries here come from immuneACCESS through TCRdb and include only in-frame sequences with V and J called. Some clones fail to appear in such tables; in the studies checked, an unresolved V gene covers under half of the shortfall, and the cause of the remainder is unknown. The sample data list 55,000 to 65,000 clones, and roughly 90% of these were observed just once. Together, the top ten hold around 1.5% of the sample. The material sequenced was peripheral blood. These receptors were collected from a human donor in a cohort sampled during active COVID-19.

This clone was seen a single time. The chain recombines TRBV7-2 with TRBJ2-3; weak D call: TRBD2 (6 bases). Germline V gene lookup returns CDR1 SGHTA and CDR2 FQGNSA. This CDR3 has 14 amino acids. V was cut by 8 bases and J by 0 bases, with 12 bases left in between. CDR3 loop: CASRWSGSTDTQYF. The CDR3 DNA reads as TGTGCCAGCCGGTGGAGCGGGAGCACAGATACGCAGTATTTT.

The rearrangement joins TRBV6-2 or TRBV6-3 to TRBJ2-3; 12 nucleotides agree with TRBD2. The CDR3 sequence is 14 residues long. CDR1 MNHEY and CDR2 SVGEGT come from the germline V gene. Trimming cost V 6 bases and J 4 bases; bases outside gene matches: 2. The CDR3 nucleotides read TGTGCCAGCAGCCTAGCGGGAGGGGCAGATACGCAGTATTTT. Amino acid sequence: CASSLAGGADTQYF.

This rearrangement joins TRBV19 to TRBJ2-3; TRBD2 matches 9 bases. Germline assignment: CDR1 LNHDA and CDR2 SQIVND (reference sequence). V lost 6 bases and J lost 0; bases outside the gene matches: 4. The CDR3 loop spans 15 amino acids. As DNA, the CDR3 is TGTGCCAGTAGCGGGACTAGCACTAGCACAGATACGCAGTATTTT. Amino acids: CASSGTSTSTDTQYF.

This sequence joins TRBV12-3 or TRBV12-4 and TRBJ2-3; D is unresolved. V shed 7 bases and J shed 0 bases, with 5 bases lying between them. The CDR3 has 12 amino acids. In DNA form, the CDR3 reads TGTGCCAGCACCCCAAGCACAGATACGCAGTATTTT. Its translation: CASTPSTDTQYF.

This rearrangement joins TRBV4-1 to TRBJ1-4, with 8 bases lining up with TRBD1. Germline trimming cut 1 base from V and 14 bases from J; bases unmatched to any gene: 15. The V gene's germline CDR1 is MGHRA and CDR2 YSYEKL. The CDR3 extends over 16 amino acids. In DNA form, the CDR3 reads TGCGCCAGCAGCCAAGCTAATAGCAGGGGGCCAGCGGTCCTGTTTTTT. Encoded protein: CASSQANSRGPAVLFF.

This chain links TRBV6-5 with TRBJ1-1; TRBD1 matches 10 bases. The CDR3 length is 14 residues. Per germline, CDR1 MNHEY and CDR2 SVGAGI. The V gene end was trimmed by 5 bases and the J gene end by 6 bases; junction bases not matched to a gene: 6. The CDR3 bases are TGTGCCAGCAGTAGCCGGGACAGGGGATCTGAAGCTTTCTTT. Protein product: CASSSRDRGSEAFF.

This chain joins TRBV5-5 and TRBJ1-2; the D is unclear. The CDR3 length is 15 residues. The V gene's germline CDR1 is SGHKS and CDR2 YYEKEE (reference sequence). Trimming pared 2 bases from V and 0 bases from J, leaving 11 bases between. The CDR3 coding sequence is TGTGCCAGCAGCTTACAAACCGGAGCTAACTATGGCTACACCTTC. It encodes CASSLQTGANYGYTF. Full variable domain (remainder filled in from reference TRBV5-5 and TRBJ1-2): DAGVTQSPTHLIKTRGQQVTLRCSPISGHKSVSWYQQVLGQGPQFIFQYYEKEERGRGNFPDRFSARQFPNYSSELNVNALLLGDSALYLCASSLQTGANYGYTFGSGTRLTVV.

The V and J genes are TRBV2 and TRBJ2-7; D perhaps matches TRBD2 (5 bases). V gave up 5 bases and J gave up 4 bases, with 12 bases separating them. The CDR3 spans 13 residues. Per the germline V gene, CDR1 is SNHLY and CDR2 is FYNNEI. The CDR3, as DNA: TGTGCCAGCAGTCCTTGGACTGGTTACGAGCAGTACTTC. This translates into CASSPWTGYEQYF.

The V gene is TRBV5-4, the J gene TRBJ2-1, with TRBD2 matching over 9 bases. This CDR3 region has 17 residues. J lost 1 base, V lost 2 bases, and 7 bases had no gene match. In germline, CDR1 is SGHNT, CDR2 YYREEE (reference sequence). The CDR3 DNA reads TGTGCCAGCAGCTTCCAAATGACTAGCGGATCCTACAATGAGCAGTTCTTC. As protein: CASSFQMTSGSYNEQFF.

V usage is TRBV23-1 and J usage is TRBJ2-1; unclear D gene. TRBV23-1 is reported as an ORF; its role is uncertain. V gave up 3 bases and J gave up 13 bases, with 13 bases separating them. The length of the CDR3 is 12 residues. CDR3 in DNA: TGCGCCAGCAGTCATCCTTTGGCAGTTCAGTTCTTC. It is translated as CASSHPLAVQFF.

The chain has TRBV11-3 and TRBJ2-1; no clear D. Between the trimmed V and J ends, which lost 6 bases and 6 bases, there was a span of 15 bases. From germline, CDR1 is SGHNT and CDR2 YENEEA. CDR3 size: 14 residues. The CDR3 loop is CASSPRIPGNEQFF. CDR3 sequence (DNA): TGTGCCAGCAGTCCCCGGATTCCGGGCAATGAGCAGTTCTTC.

This sequence joins TRBV28 and TRBJ2-7, with 7 bases that match TRBD1. CDR1 is MDHEN, CDR2 SYDVKM, per germline. V was pared by 7 bases and J by 4 bases, with 19 bases of the junction left unmatched. The CDR3 is made up of 17 amino acids. The CDR3 coding sequence is TGTGCCAGCACGTCCCCCTTGGGTCGGGACAGTCTATACGAGCAGTACTTC. Protein sequence: CASTSPLGRDSLYEQYF.

The chain is built from TRBV27 and TRBJ2-7; 8 bases line up with TRBD2. There are 12 residues in the CDR3. From germline, CDR1 is MNHEY and CDR2 SMNVEV (reference sequence). With V trimmed by 8 bases and J by 7 bases, 7 bases remained unmatched. As DNA, the CDR3 is TGTGCCAGCGGGGGAGCGGGGGTGGAGCAGTACTTC. The encoded protein is CASGGAGVEQYF.

This chain connects TRBV10-2 to TRBJ1-4; D uncertain. The germline V gene encodes CDR1 WSHSY and CDR2 SAAADI. The CDR3 has 14 amino acids. The V and J ends lost 3 bases and 8 bases respectively, with 13 bases between them. The CDR3 spells CASSEIDRGEKLFF. CDR3 bases: TGCGCCAGCAGTGAAATAGATCGCGGGGAAAAACTGTTTTTT.

This clone was observed a single time. The rearrangement uses TRBV6-2 or TRBV6-3 and TRBJ2-4, with a possible D match to TRBD2 (5 bases). The germline V and J ends were trimmed by 1 base and 3 bases, with 13 bases remaining between them. This CDR3 is 16 amino acids long. Germline V CDR1 and CDR2: MNHEY, SVGEGT. This CDR3 is CASSYYPSGVKNIQYF. The CDR3 coding sequence is TGTGCCAGCAGTTACTACCCCAGCGGAGTCAAAAACATTCAGTACTTC.

The table lists this clone with a count of one. The J gene is TRBJ2-3, the V gene TRBV27, with D maybe TRBD2 (6 bases). V lost 5 bases and J lost 1, with 10 bases in between. The CDR3 spans 14 residues. The germline CDR1 and CDR2 sequences are MNHEY and SMNVEV (reference sequence). This chain's CDR3 is CASSGGLGTDTQYF. CDR3 sequence (DNA): TGTGCCAGCAGTGGGGGACTGGGCACAGATACGCAGTATTTT.

The genes are TRBV29-1 and TRBJ2-1; perhaps TRBD2 as D (6 bases). The CDR3 totals 11 residues. Germline CDR1 SQVTM, CDR2 ANQGSEA. Trimming removed 7 bases from V and 7 bases from J, with 11 bases in between. The CDR3 nucleotides are TGCAGCGACATCGCGGGGAATGAGCAGTTCTTC. Translated: CSDIAGNEQFF.

The CDR3 nucleotides read TGTGCCAGCAATCGGGACAGGGCCTCCTACGAGCAGTACTTC. Protein: CASNRDRASYEQYF. J is TRBJ2-7 and V is TRBV5-4; 9 bases map to TRBD1. This CDR3 is 14 amino acids long. Germline loops: CDR1 SGHNT, CDR2 YYREEE (reference sequence). The V gene end was trimmed by 6 bases and the J gene end by 0 bases; junction bases not matched to a gene: 4.

The chain carries TRBV28 and TRBJ2-7; 7 bases align to TRBD1. Germline V gene data show CDR1 as MDHEN and CDR2 as SYDVKM. The CDR3 has 13 amino acids. Losses at the gene ends were 8 bases for V and 2 bases for J; bases not matched to a gene: 6. The CDR3 sequence: CASYSGGAYEQYF. The CDR3 DNA follows: TGTGCCAGCTACTCAGGGGGTGCCTACGAGCAGTACTTC.